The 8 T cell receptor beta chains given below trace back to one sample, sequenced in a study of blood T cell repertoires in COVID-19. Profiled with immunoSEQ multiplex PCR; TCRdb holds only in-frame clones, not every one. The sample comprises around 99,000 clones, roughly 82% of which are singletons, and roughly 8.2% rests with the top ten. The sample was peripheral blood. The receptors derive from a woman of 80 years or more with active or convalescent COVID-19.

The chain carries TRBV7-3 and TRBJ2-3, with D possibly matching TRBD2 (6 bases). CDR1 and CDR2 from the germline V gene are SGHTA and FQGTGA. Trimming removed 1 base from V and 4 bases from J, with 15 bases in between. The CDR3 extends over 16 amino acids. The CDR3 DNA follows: TGTGCCAGCAGCTTAAATCCCGGGAGTGGGTCAGATACGCAGTATTTT. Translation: CASSLNPGSGSDTQYF.

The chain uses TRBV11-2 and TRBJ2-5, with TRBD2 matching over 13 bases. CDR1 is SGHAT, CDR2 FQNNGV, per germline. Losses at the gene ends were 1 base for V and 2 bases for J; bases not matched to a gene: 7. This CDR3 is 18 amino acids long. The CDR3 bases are TGTGCCAGCAGCTTAGGGGGGACTAGCGGGATGAGGCAAGAGACCCAGTACTTC. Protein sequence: CASSLGGTSGMRQETQYF.

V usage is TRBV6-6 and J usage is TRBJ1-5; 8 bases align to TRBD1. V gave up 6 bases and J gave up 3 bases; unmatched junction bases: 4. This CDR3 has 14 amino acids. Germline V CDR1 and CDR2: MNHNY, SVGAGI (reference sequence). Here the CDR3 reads CASSGTGPNQPQHF. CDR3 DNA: TGTGCCAGCAGCGGGACAGGCCCCAATCAGCCCCAGCATTTT.

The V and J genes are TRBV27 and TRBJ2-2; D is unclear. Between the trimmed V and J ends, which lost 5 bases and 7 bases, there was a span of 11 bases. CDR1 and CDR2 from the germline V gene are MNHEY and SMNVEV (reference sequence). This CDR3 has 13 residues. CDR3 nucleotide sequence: TGTGCCAGCAGTCCGATAGAGAACGGGGAGCTGTTTTTT. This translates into CASSPIENGELFF.

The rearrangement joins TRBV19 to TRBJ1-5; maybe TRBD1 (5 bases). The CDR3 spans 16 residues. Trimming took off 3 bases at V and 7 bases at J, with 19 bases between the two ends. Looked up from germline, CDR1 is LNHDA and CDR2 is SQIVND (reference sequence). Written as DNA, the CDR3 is TGTGCCAGTAGTATTTTGGTGGGGCAGGGTAGGCAGCCCCAGCATTTT. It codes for CASSILVGQGRQPQHF.

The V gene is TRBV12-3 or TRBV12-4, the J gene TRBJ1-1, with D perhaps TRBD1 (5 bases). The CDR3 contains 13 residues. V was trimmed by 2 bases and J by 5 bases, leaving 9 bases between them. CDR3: CASSLQGQTEAFF. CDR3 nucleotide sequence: TGTGCCAGCAGTTTACAGGGTCAGACTGAAGCTTTCTTT.

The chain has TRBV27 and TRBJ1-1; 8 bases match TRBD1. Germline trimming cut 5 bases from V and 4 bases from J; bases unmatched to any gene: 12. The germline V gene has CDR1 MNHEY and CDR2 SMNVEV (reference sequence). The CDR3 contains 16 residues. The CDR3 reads CASSPPWGRGPTEAFF. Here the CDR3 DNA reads TGTGCCAGCAGTCCCCCCTGGGGCAGGGGGCCCACTGAAGCTTTCTTT.

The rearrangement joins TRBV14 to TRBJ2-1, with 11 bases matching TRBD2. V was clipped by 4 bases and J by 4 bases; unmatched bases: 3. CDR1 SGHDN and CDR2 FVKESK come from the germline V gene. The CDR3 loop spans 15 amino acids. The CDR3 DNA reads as TGTGCCAGCAGCCGTACTAGCGGGAGTTACAATGAGCAGTTCTTC. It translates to CASSRTSGSYNEQFF.